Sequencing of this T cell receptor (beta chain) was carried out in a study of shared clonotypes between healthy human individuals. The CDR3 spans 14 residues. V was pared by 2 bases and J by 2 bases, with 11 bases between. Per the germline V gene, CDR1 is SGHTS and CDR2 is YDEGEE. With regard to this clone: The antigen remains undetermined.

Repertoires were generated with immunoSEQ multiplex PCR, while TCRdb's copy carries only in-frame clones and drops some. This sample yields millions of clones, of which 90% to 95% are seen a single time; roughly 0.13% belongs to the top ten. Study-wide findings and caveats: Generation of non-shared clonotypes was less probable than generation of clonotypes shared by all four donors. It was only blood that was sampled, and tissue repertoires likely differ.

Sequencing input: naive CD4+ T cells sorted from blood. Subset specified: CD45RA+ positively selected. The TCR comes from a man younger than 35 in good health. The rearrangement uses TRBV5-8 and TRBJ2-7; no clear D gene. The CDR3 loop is CASSLVDVTYEQYF. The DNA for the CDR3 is TGTGCCAGCAGCTTAGTTGACGTTACCTACGAGCAGTACTTC.